This note documents a single T cell receptor beta chain sequence. No antigen is known for it. Sequencing used immunoSEQ multiplex PCR; TCRdb keeps in-frame clones, though not all of them. This table holds more than 900,000 clones, 78% found once. The data originate from a study of shared clonotypes between healthy human individuals. Broader study findings: Non-shared clonotypes had lower generation probabilities than clonotypes shared by all four sorted-subset donors.

The clonotype comes from a man in his late teens or twenties in good health. Some clones in this sample may be carry-over from other donors' samples. Sequencing used memory CD4+ T cells from PBMCs. Subset meaning: CD45RA-negative fraction.

DNA for the CDR3: TGTGCCAGCAGTTTCATTGGCCGCTACACTGAAGCTTTCTTT. It yields the protein CASSFIGRYTEAFF. This chain connects TRBV5-4 to TRBJ1-1; D is unresolved. Trimming took off 5 bases at V and 3 bases at J, with 14 bases between the two ends. The CDR3 extends over 14 amino acids. Germline V CDR1 and CDR2: SGHNT, YYREEE (reference sequence).